This T cell receptor beta chain was sequenced during a study of blood T cell repertoires in COVID-19 (dated by TCRdb to between 2020 and 2021). With regard to the full study: Samples from collaborators originated in the United States, Italy and Spain and spanned both the acute and convalescent phases of COVID-19. The samples were drawn from the first 160 participants of the ongoing ImmuneRACE study and from 950 to 1,500 subjects provided by 6 global collaborators. A freely available public database, intended as a resource for researchers studying the immune response to SARS-CoV-2, is where the repertoires were released. Where available, HLA class I and class II types were taken from metadata supplied by the sample provider and were not determined by assay-based typing. Nearly every sample came with metadata listing a de-identified subject ID, COVID-19 status, age in years and sex. The prospective study material was composed of cDNA or gDNA derived from T cells, B-cell-depleted T cells, or PBMCs. Deeply sampled blood TCRbeta repertoires from subjects exposed to, actively infected with, or recovered from COVID-19 were included in the dataset. The study at large found these results: How much clinical and demographic metadata was included differed by source and by participant, and the metadata was provided uncurated.

One collaborating source in Seattle enrolled patients while the patients were actively infected and followed the patients over time throughout the course of disease. Collaborating institutions collected whole blood in K2EDTA tubes following their own protocols. For TCRbeta analysis, collaborator samples were shipped as frozen whole blood, as isolated PBMCs, or as DNA extracted from either sample type. The germline V end is reduced by 6 bases and the J end by 4 bases; junction bases left unmatched: 3. The germline V gene provides CDR1 MNHEY and CDR2 SVGEGT. Measured from the cysteine to the phenylalanine, the CDR3 is 15 residues long. CDR3 DNA only is kept here, 45 bases in frame from base 1. This clone was observed a single time. Its antigen is still unknown. No qualities accompany the bases; no much larger clone lies one base away. The immunoSEQ Assay, a bias-controlled multiplex PCR, was used to amplify TCRbeta CDR3 regions from genomic DNA. In the source study's methods: Nucleated cell counts per sample were estimated from amplification of reference gene primers within the assay. To quantify the absolute abundance of each unique TCRbeta CDR3 rearrangement, sequence reads were collapsed and filtered. For each sample, productive Simpson clonality was calculated as the square root of Simpson's diversity index over productive rearrangements. The immuneACCESS repertoire file appears here via TCRdb, limited to in-frame rearrangements. These files lack a portion of the clones; in checked studies, under half of the deficit traces to unresolved V genes, and the cause of the others is not known. V, J and clone size are those of that table, while D and trimming were read from the DNA. For this sample the table gives about 210,000 clones, of which 82% were detected only once. The ten top clones hold roughly 5.5% of the sample.

The receptor's source is a woman in her 70s with COVID-19, enrolled during active disease. Sequencing was performed on peripheral blood. The sequence links TRBV6-2 or TRBV6-3 to TRBJ2-7; 16 of the junction bases match TRBD2. Here the CDR3 is given as CASSLGLAGGYEQYF. The nucleotides are TGTGCCAGCAGCCTGGGACTAGCGGGAGGGTACGAGCAGTACTTC.